The entry below describes one T cell receptor (beta chain). This CDR3 has 16 residues. The sample comes from a study of T cell changes during pregnancy in multiple sclerosis. TCRdb's copy holds only in-frame clones and misses some; the assay was immunoSEQ multiplex PCR. The table has around 45,000 clones, 80% to 95% seen once; the top ten hold about 0.7%. The source was CD4+ T cells from peripheral blood mononuclear cells, collected before pregnancy. The TCR sequence derives from a female donor with multiple sclerosis, enrolled in a pregnancy study. The rearrangement links TRBV21-1 to TRBJ2-7; the table calls TRBD2, which could not be checked here. TRBV21-1 is flagged as a pseudogene. CDR3 sequence: CASIQGGGVNSYEQYF. CDR3 nucleotides: TGTGCCAGCATCCAAGGGGGGGGTGTGAATTCCTACGAGCAGTACTTC.